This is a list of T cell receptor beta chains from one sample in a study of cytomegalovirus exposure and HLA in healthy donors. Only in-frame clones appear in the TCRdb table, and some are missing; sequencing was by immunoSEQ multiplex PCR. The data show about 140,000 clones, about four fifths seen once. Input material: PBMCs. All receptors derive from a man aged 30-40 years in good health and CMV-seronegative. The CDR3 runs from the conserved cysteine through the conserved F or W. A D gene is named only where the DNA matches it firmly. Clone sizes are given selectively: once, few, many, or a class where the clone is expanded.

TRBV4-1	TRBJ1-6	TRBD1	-	CASSQSTGDNSPLHF	TGCGCCAGCAGCCAAAGCACAGGGGACAATTCACCCCTCCACTTT
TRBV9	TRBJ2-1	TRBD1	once	CASSVGGQAKGDEQFF	TGTGCCAGCAGCGTAGGGGGACAGGCAAAAGGGGATGAGCAGTTCTTC
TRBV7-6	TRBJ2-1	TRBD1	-	CASSDNRGHEQFF	TGTGCCAGCAGCGACAACAGGGGCCATGAGCAGTTCTTC
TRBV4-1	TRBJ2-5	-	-	CASSQDLEGQETQYF	TGCGCCAGCAGCCAAGATTTAGAGGGCCAAGAGACCCAGTACTTC
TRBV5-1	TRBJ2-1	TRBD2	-	CASSRGVAGIDEQFF	TGCGCCAGCAGCCGTGGGGTAGCGGGAATCGATGAGCAGTTCTTC
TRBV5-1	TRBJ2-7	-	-	CASSLALGRNEQYF	TGCGCCAGCAGCTTGGCCCTGGGGCGAAACGAGCAGTACTTC
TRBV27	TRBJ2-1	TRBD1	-	CASSPRGQGAHNEQFF	TGTGCCAGCAGTCCCCGGGGGCAGGGGGCTCACAATGAGCAGTTCTTC
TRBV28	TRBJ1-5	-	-	CASRHRVSNQPQHF	TGTGCCAGCAGACACAGGGTTAGCAATCAGCCCCAGCATTTT
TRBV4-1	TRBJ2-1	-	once	CASSQDRGSSYNEQFF	TGCGCCAGCAGCCAAGATCGGGGGAGCTCCTACAATGAGCAGTTCTTC
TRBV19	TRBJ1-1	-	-	CASSITQQYTEAFF	TGTGCCAGTAGTATAACACAGCAATACACTGAAGCTTTCTTT
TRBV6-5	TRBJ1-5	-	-	CASSYSVEQPQHF	TGTGCCAGCAGTTACTCTGTTGAGCAGCCCCAGCATTTT
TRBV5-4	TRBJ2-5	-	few	CASSLAFTDQETQYF	TGTGCCAGCAGCTTGGCGTTCACAGATCAAGAGACCCAGTACTTC
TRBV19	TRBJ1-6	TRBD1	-	CATRQGDVGNSPLHF	TGTGCCACCCGACAGGGAGACGTTGGTAATTCACCCCTCCACTTT